Listed here are 24 T cell receptor beta chains from one sample, sequenced in a study of shared clonotypes between healthy human individuals. The method was immunoSEQ multiplex PCR; TCRdb's version includes in-frame clones alone and lacks a portion of them. In the table there are about 2 million clones, roughly 95% of which are singletons. As defined, naive CD8 cells were CD45RO-negative and positively selected for CCR7, with terminally differentiated effector memory CD45RA+ cells excluded. Specimen: naive CD8+ T cells sorted from blood. These receptors all come from a young man in good health.

The rearrangement joins TRBV27 to TRBJ1-5, with TRBD1 identical over 8 bases. Germline CDR1 reads MNHEY; CDR2 reads SMNVEV (reference sequence). This CDR3 is built from 14 residues. After removal of 4 bases from V and 3 bases from J, the junction contained 2 bases not matched to a gene. CDR3 in DNA: TGTGCCAGCAGTTGGGGACAGGACAATCAGCCCCAGCATTTT. It encodes CASSWGQDNQPQHF.

This chain uses TRBV11-2 with TRBJ1-4; D ambiguous. V was trimmed by 1 base and J by 8 bases, leaving 8 bases between them. The CDR3 is 13 residues long. Germline values: CDR1 SGHAT, CDR2 FQNNGV. The CDR3 nucleotides are TGTGCCAGCAGCTTAGGGGAAGTCGAAAAACTGTTTTTT. Protein sequence: CASSLGEVEKLFF.

The chain has TRBV6-6 and TRBJ2-3, with a weak D call TRBD1 (5 bases). The CDR3 is 15 residues long. Germline V gene data show CDR1 as MNHNY and CDR2 as SVGAGI (reference sequence). Trimming cost V 3 bases and J 0 bases, with 10 bases left between them. The CDR3 sequence: CASSYVTDSTDTQYF. The CDR3, as DNA: TGTGCCAGCAGTTATGTGACAGACAGCACAGATACGCAGTATTTT.

The V and J genes are TRBV11-2 and TRBJ2-7; D uncertain. Trimming took 1 base from V and 5 from J, leaving 9 bases between them. CDR3 size: 13 residues. From germline, CDR1 is SGHAT and CDR2 FQNNGV. CDR3 protein: CASSLVDSDEQYF. The CDR3, as DNA: TGTGCCAGCAGCTTAGTAGATAGTGACGAGCAGTACTTC.

J is TRBJ2-7 and V is TRBV11-2; 13 bases agree with TRBD2. Trimming cost V 5 bases and J 3 bases; bases outside gene matches: 10. Per the germline V gene, CDR1 is SGHAT and CDR2 is FQNNGV. The CDR3 spans 17 residues. CDR3 bases: TGTGCCAGCAGCCCCTGGGCCGGGACTAGCGGGATCTACGAGCAGTACTTC. This codes for CASSPWAGTSGIYEQYF.

The rearrangement links TRBV4-1 to TRBJ2-1; D uncertain. Trimming took 0 bases from V and 3 from J, leaving 9 bases between them. The germline V gene encodes CDR1 MGHRA and CDR2 YSYEKL. CDR3 size: 15 residues. This CDR3 is CASSQDADIYNEQFF. CDR3 DNA: TGCGCCAGCAGCCAAGATGCAGATATCTACAATGAGCAGTTCTTC.

The genes are TRBV27 and TRBJ2-1; weak D call: TRBD2 (7 bases). V dropped 2 bases and J dropped 6 bases, with 14 bases sitting between them. The germline CDR1 and CDR2 sequences are MNHEY and SMNVEV (reference sequence). CDR3 length: 15 residues. For the CDR3, the DNA is TGTGCCAGCAGTTTAGGGGGGGGCCTCGGCAATGAGCAGTTCTTC. Amino acids: CASSLGGGLGNEQFF.

The rearrangement links TRBV7-8 to TRBJ2-5; perhaps TRBD1 as D (6 bases). The CDR3 is 15 amino acids. V lost 6 bases and J lost 1, with 15 bases in between. The germline V gene has CDR1 SGHVS and CDR2 FQNEAQ. The CDR3 is CASSRLQGFQETQYF. Written as DNA, the CDR3 is TGTGCCAGCAGTCGTTTACAGGGCTTCCAAGAGACCCAGTACTTC.

The chain links TRBV11-2 to TRBJ2-3, with TRBD2 identical over 7 bases. Trimming removed 1 base from V and 6 bases from J; junction bases left unmatched: 10. This CDR3 has 16 residues. Germline values: CDR1 SGHAT, CDR2 FQNNGV. This chain's CDR3 is CASSLGHSGWGDTQYF. CDR3 sequence (DNA): TGTGCCAGCAGCTTAGGGCATAGCGGGTGGGGGGATACGCAGTATTTT.

About this clone itself: Other DNA sequences in this sample translate to the same CDR3. This chain joins TRBV14 and TRBJ2-7; D uncertain. Germline assignment: CDR1 SGHDN and CDR2 FVKESK. The CDR3 covers 11 residues. The ends were cut back, 4 bases at V and 5 bases at J, with 6 bases in the middle. This CDR3 reads CASSLYNEQYF. The DNA of the CDR3 is TGTGCCAGCAGCCTCTATAACGAGCAGTACTTC.

Regarding this clone: Other nucleotide sequences in the sample specify the same CDR3. The chain links TRBV30 to TRBJ2-7; D gene uncertain. Germline CDR1 is GTSNPN and CDR2 is SVGIG (reference sequence). The CDR3 covers 13 residues. The V gene lost 2 bases and the J gene lost 0 bases, with 8 bases spanning the gap. CDR3 coding DNA: TGTGCCTGGAGTTTGAGTAGCTCCTACGAGCAGTACTTC. Amino acid sequence: CAWSLSSSYEQYF.

Remarks on this clone: It may be a read error: a sequence one base away is much more abundant. The rearrangement uses TRBV2 and TRBJ1-2, with 7 bases aligning to TRBD1. This CDR3 is built from 13 residues. CDR1 SNHLY and CDR2 FYNNEI come from the germline V gene. The J segment lost 4 bases and the V segment lost 5 bases, leaving 4 bases of the junction unmatched. The CDR3 bases are TGTGCCAGCAGTTCCGGGACAGCCTATGGCTACACCTTC. Protein sequence: CASSSGTAYGYTF.

With regard to this clone: The same CDR3 arises from other DNA sequences in this sample as well. The CDR3 bases are TGCGCCAGCAGTGAGTCAGGCACTGAAGCTTTCTTT. Its translation is CASSESGTEAFF. The rearrangement uses TRBV10-1 and TRBJ1-1; D remains ambiguous. CDR1 WNHNN and CDR2 SYGVQD come from the germline V gene (reference sequence). Deletions cut 0 bases from V and 4 bases from J, with 3 bases between. The CDR3 is 12 amino acids.

The V and J genes are TRBV7-2 and TRBJ2-7; 13 bases map to TRBD2. Germline trimming cut 5 bases from V and 3 bases from J; bases unmatched to any gene: 7. Germline CDR1 and CDR2: SGHTA and FQGNSA. The CDR3 is 16 amino acids. The CDR3 region is CASSTGTSGKFYEQYF. The CDR3 DNA reads as TGTGCCAGCAGCACCGGGACTAGCGGGAAATTCTACGAGCAGTACTTC.

The sample holds a few counts of this clone. The chain has TRBV7-9 and TRBJ1-6, with 8 bases lining up with TRBD1. CDR3 length equals 15 residues. The germline gives CDR1 SEHNR, CDR2 FQNEAQ (reference sequence). V shed 5 bases, J shed 10 bases, and the junction held 10 bases outside the gene matches. CDR3 residues: CASSDDRGGGSPLHF. The DNA of the CDR3 is TGTGCCAGCAGCGACGACAGGGGAGGAGGATCACCCCTCCACTTT.

The gene calls are TRBV5-1 and TRBJ1-4; D not resolved. The CDR3 length is 16 residues. Germline V gene sequence: CDR1 SGHRS, CDR2 YFSETQ. V lost 0 bases to trimming and J lost 6 bases, with 15 bases between them. For the CDR3, the DNA is TGCGCCAGCAGCTTGGGGGTCGGGCAGGTGGATGAAAAACTGTTTTTT. This codes for CASSLGVGQVDEKLFF.

The rearrangement uses TRBV5-1 and TRBJ2-7; 7 positions agree with TRBD1. The CDR3 length is 14 residues. Trimming at V came to 4 bases and at J to 2 bases, leaving 6 bases not matched to a gene. The germline V gene encodes CDR1 SGHRS and CDR2 YFSETQ. CDR3 residues: CASSPRDSAYEQYF. For the CDR3, the DNA is TGCGCCAGCAGCCCTCGGGACAGCGCCTACGAGCAGTACTTC.

This clone occurred once. Additional DNA sequences in this sample encode the identical CDR3. This sequence joins TRBV28 and TRBJ2-5; D ambiguous. Germline V gives CDR1 MDHEN, CDR2 SYDVKM. The CDR3 sequence is 13 residues long. Trimming pared 2 bases from V and 1 base from J, leaving 5 bases between. The CDR3 nucleotides are TGTGCCAGCAGTTTAGGGATCCAAGAGACCCAGTACTTC. This gives the protein CASSLGIQETQYF.

The chain employs TRBV27 and TRBJ2-5; D perhaps matches TRBD1 (5 bases). CDR1 and CDR2 (germline): MNHEY, SMNVEV (reference sequence). CDR3 length: 14 residues. V shed 3 bases and J shed 1 base, with 9 bases lying between them. Written as DNA, the CDR3 is TGTGCCAGCAGTTTCCAGGACACCCAAGAGACCCAGTACTTC. Residues: CASSFQDTQETQYF.

The V and J genes are TRBV7-9 and TRBJ2-5, with D perhaps TRBD1 or TRBD2 (5 bases each). V was shortened by 4 bases and J by 4 bases, with 10 bases between the two germline ends. The CDR3 has 13 residues. CDR1 and CDR2 (germline): SEHNR, FQNEAQ (reference sequence). The CDR3 here is CASSYRDLETQYF. CDR3 DNA: TGTGCCAGCAGCTATAGGGACCTAGAGACCCAGTACTTC.

This chain joins TRBV9 and TRBJ2-2; D gene uncertain. The CDR3 is 14 residues long. Trimming took 0 bases from V and 5 from J, leaving 8 bases between them. Germline loops: CDR1 SGDLS, CDR2 YYNGEE. The CDR3 bases are TGTGCCAGCAGCGTAGAAACCGGGACCGGGGAGCTGTTTTTT. Residues: CASSVETGTGELFF.

The gene calls are TRBV12-5 and TRBJ1-2, with 7 bases lining up with TRBD1. Germline CDR1 reads LGHNT; CDR2 reads FRNRAP. V shed 1 base and J 5 bases; nucleotides not matched to a gene: 10. The CDR3 covers 16 residues. CDR3 sequence reads: CASGLDEGTVTYGYTF. The CDR3 DNA is TGTGCTAGTGGTTTGGACGAAGGGACAGTTACTTATGGCTACACCTTC.

This chain uses TRBV13 with TRBJ2-7; D is tentatively TRBD1 or TRBD2 (5 bases each). Between the trimmed V and J ends, which lost 5 bases and 4 bases, there was a span of 15 bases. The CDR3 loop spans 14 amino acids. Germline CDR1 and CDR2: PRHDT and FYEKMQ (reference sequence). The CDR3, as DNA: TGTGCCAGCAGCCCGGGACGAGGAGCTTACGAGCAGTACTTC. Its protein product is CASSPGRGAYEQYF. The whole variable domain, filled in from reference TRBV13 and TRBJ2-7, reads AAGVIQSPRHLIKEKRETATLKCYPIPRHDTVYWYQQGPGQDPQFLISFYEKMQSDKGSIPDRFSAQQFSDYHSELNMSSLELGDSALYFCASSPGRGAYEQYFGPGTRLTVT.

The chain is built from TRBV9 and TRBJ1-6; no reliable D call. Germline CDR1 SGDLS, CDR2 YYNGEE. Trimming removed 3 bases at V and 9 bases at J, with 10 bases between. CDR3 length: 13 amino acids. DNA of the CDR3: TGTGCCAGCAGCGAGGCAGTTCGTTCACCCCTCCACTTT. It specifies CASSEAVRSPLHF.